The 27 T cell receptor beta chains below were found in one sample sequenced in a study of post-analysis software for immune sequencing data. These TCRs are of unknown antigen specificity. Findings of the study overall: Among roughly five TRBV segments more frequent in patients than controls were TRBV5-6, TRBV5-1 and TRBV20-1.

Libraries were made from TCR beta cDNA, and they carried unique molecular identifiers. TCRdb used MiXCR to reprocess the PCR reads, holding one entry per CDR3 protein. The table records hundreds of thousands of distinct CDR3 sequences, roughly 27% of them present only once. Sequencing was performed on blood. Receptor source: a girl aged 5-17 years with multiple sclerosis.

The table lists this clonotype with a few counts. The CDR3 reads CASSLGWTSVNEQFF. The CDR3 DNA reads TGTGCCAGCAGCTTAGGCTGGACTAGTGTCAATGAGCAGTTCTTC. The genes are TRBV7-2 and TRBJ2-1; 7 positions match TRBD2. V gave up 1 base and J gave up 6 bases; unmatched junction bases: 6. CDR1 and CDR2 (germline): SGHTA, FQGNSA. CDR3 size: 15 residues.

The table lists this clonotype with a few counts. This chain uses TRBV2 with TRBJ2-7; D is unresolved. Between the trimmed V and J ends, which lost 4 bases and 8 bases, there was a span of 9 bases. The germline V gene has CDR1 SNHLY and CDR2 FYNNEI. The CDR3 covers 11 residues. In DNA, the CDR3 is TGTGCCAGCAGTGTTGGATACAAGCAGTACTTC. It codes for CASSVGYKQYF.

The J gene is TRBJ2-3, the V gene TRBV6-6, with TRBD2 matching over 9 bases. The CDR3 is made up of 15 amino acids. V shed 2 bases, J shed 4 bases, and the junction held 4 bases outside the gene matches. Germline loops: CDR1 MNHNY, CDR2 SVGAGI (reference sequence). The CDR3: CASSYLAGWSDTQYF. DNA for the CDR3: TGTGCCAGCAGTTACCTAGCGGGGTGGTCAGATACGCAGTATTTT.

About this clonotype itself: No conserved phenylalanine or tryptophan is present at the end of the CDR3, so a read error is the likely explanation. The chain recombines TRBV11-2 with TRBJ2-1, with 8 positions matching TRBD2. Germline V CDR1 and CDR2: SGHAT, FQNNGV. The CDR3 is 17 residues long. The junction had 12 bases not matched to a gene; V was cut back by 2 bases and J by 6 bases. DNA for the CDR3: TGTGCCAGCAGCTTATTTCCTAGCGGGTGGACGGGCAATGAGCAGTTCTTA. Encoded protein: CASSLFPSGWTGNEQFL.

Only a few counts were recorded for this clonotype. The V and J genes are TRBV19 and TRBJ2-1, with 8 bases identical to TRBD1. The CDR3 length is 13 residues. CDR1 is LNHDA, CDR2 SQIVND, per germline (reference sequence). The J segment lost 7 bases and the V segment lost 7 bases, leaving 6 bases of the junction unmatched. The CDR3 DNA is TGTGCCAGTACCCGGACAGGGTTGAATGAGCAGTTCTTC. Protein: CASTRTGLNEQFF. Full variable domain (missing parts from reference TRBV19 and TRBJ2-1): DGGITQSPKYLFRKEGQNVTLSCEQNLNHDAMYWYRQDPGQGLRLIYYSQIVNDFQKGDIAEGYSVSREKKESFPLTVTSAQKNPTAFYLCASTRTGLNEQFFGPGTRLTVL.

This clonotype was observed a few times. V is TRBV7-2 and J is TRBJ2-3, with TRBD2 matching 9 bases. This CDR3 region has 18 residues. Germline assignment: CDR1 SGHTA and CDR2 FQGNSA. V gave up 5 bases and J gave up 5 bases; unmatched junction bases: 17. CDR3 protein: CASSRRTSVSKGGDTQYF. CDR3 coding DNA: TGTGCCAGCAGCAGGCGGACTAGCGTTTCCAAAGGAGGAGATACGCAGTATTTT.

This clonotype was seen only a few times. The CDR3 bases are TGCAGTGTTCCTCTATTTCGACTCCAAGAGACCCAGTACTTC. Translation: CSVPLFRLQETQYF. The V and J genes are TRBV20-1 and TRBJ2-5, with D unresolved. CDR3 length: 14 amino acids. The germline V gene has CDR1 DFQATT and CDR2 SNEGSKA (reference sequence). V dropped 7 bases and J dropped 1 base, with 16 bases sitting between them.

J is TRBJ1-6 and V is TRBV20-1; no reliable D call. The CDR3 runs to 13 residues. Germline values: CDR1 DFQATT, CDR2 SNEGSKA (reference sequence). V shed 3 bases and J shed 7 bases, with 10 bases lying between them. CDR3 residues: CSASSNGNSPLHF. The CDR3, as DNA: TGCAGTGCTAGTTCCAACGGCAATTCACCCCTCCACTTT.

The chain employs TRBV9 and TRBJ1-2, with D possibly TRBD1 on 6 matching bases. The CDR3 covers 15 residues. Germline CDR1 reads SGDLS; CDR2 reads YYNGEE. V lost 1 base and J lost 2, with 12 bases in between. DNA for the CDR3: TGTGCCAGCAGCGTACTCCAGGGGCGAAACTATGGCTACACCTTC. Amino acid sequence: CASSVLQGRNYGYTF. Variable domain in full (rest from reference TRBV9 and TRBJ1-2): DSGVTQTPKHLITATGQRVTLRCSPRSGDLSVYWYQQSLDQGLQFLIQYYNGEERAKGNILERFSAQQFPDLHSELNLSSLELGDSALYFCASSVLQGRNYGYTFGSGTRLTVV.

In its sample, this clonotype was seen many times. This chain connects TRBV2 to TRBJ2-7; the D is unclear. Trimming took 0 bases from V and 6 from J, leaving 6 bases between them. The CDR3 is 12 residues long. In germline, CDR1 is SNHLY, CDR2 FYNNEI. The CDR3 spells CASSEAVTEQYF. Written as DNA, the CDR3 is TGTGCCAGCAGTGAAGCGGTCACCGAGCAGTACTTC.

The V gene is TRBV11-1, the J gene TRBJ2-1; 7 nucleotides agree with TRBD1. V shed 4 bases and J 4 bases; nucleotides not matched to a gene: 7. The CDR3 is 15 residues long. Germline V CDR1 and CDR2: SGHAT, FQDESV (reference sequence). CDR3 region: CASSYYRGTYNEQFF. The CDR3 region has the DNA TGTGCCAGCAGCTATTACAGGGGAACTTACAATGAGCAGTTCTTC.

This clonotype has ten or more counts. The V gene is TRBV29-1, the J gene TRBJ2-1, with 14 bases lining up with TRBD2. This CDR3 comprises 15 residues. Germline CDR1 and CDR2: SQVTM and ANQGSEA. With V trimmed by 2 bases and J by 6 bases, 3 bases remained unmatched. In DNA form, the CDR3 reads TGCAGCGTTGAAACCGGGACTAGCGGGAGCAATGAGCAGTTCTTC. Translated: CSVETGTSGSNEQFF.

This clonotype was seen only a few times. At one end, the junction sequence differs from germline, possibly due to a read error. The chain combines TRBV29-1 with TRBJ2-4; D is perhaps TRBD2 (6 bases). Germline lookup yields CDR1 SQVTM and CDR2 ANQGSEA. This CDR3 has 14 residues. Here the CDR3 reads CSVEVAGIGNVQYF. The CDR3 DNA follows: TGCAGCGTTGAAGTTGCGGGGATCGGAAACGTTCAGTACTTC.

The chain recombines TRBV4-1 with TRBJ2-7; 7 bases match TRBD2. This CDR3 has 14 amino acids. V trimming: 4 bases; J trimming: 3 bases; junction bases outside the gene matches: 6. In germline, CDR1 is MGHRA, CDR2 YSYEKL. The CDR3 DNA is TGCGCCAGCAGCCGAGAGACGGGGGGCTACGAGCAGTACTTC. This encodes CASSRETGGYEQYF.

The genes are TRBV3-1 and TRBJ2-5; 15 positions match TRBD2. The length of the CDR3 is 16 residues. The V gene's germline CDR1 is LGHDT and CDR2 YNNKEL (reference sequence). The V and J ends lost 4 bases and 4 bases, in that order; junction bases with no gene match: 4. The CDR3 reads CASSPRGLAGGETQYF. In DNA, the CDR3 is TGTGCCAGCAGCCCGCGGGGACTAGCGGGAGGAGAGACCCAGTACTTC.

Comment on this clonotype: Relative to the germline gene, one junction end is altered; a read error may explain this. The rearrangement uses TRBV27 and TRBJ2-1, with D maybe TRBD2 (6 bases). The germline gives CDR1 MNHEY, CDR2 SMNVEV (reference sequence). The CDR3 is made up of 14 amino acids. In DNA, the CDR3 is TGTGCCAGCAGTCCCGCAGGGAGGTACAATGGGCAGTTCTTC. This encodes CASSPAGRYNGQFF.

Notes on this clonotype: This may come from a read error, since a much larger clone is one base off. V gene TRBV20-1 combines with J gene TRBJ2-7; 10 bases match TRBD2. The CDR3 spans 15 residues. Germline assignment: CDR1 DFQATT and CDR2 SNEGSKA (reference sequence). The CDR3 reads CSARDPAGGPYGQYF. CDR3 DNA sequence: TGCAGTGCTAGAGATCCAGCGGGGGGGCCTTACGGGCAGTACTTC.

This clonotype was detected a few times. The V gene is TRBV5-1, the J gene TRBJ2-7; 11 bases line up with TRBD2. The CDR3 runs 14 residues. Germline trimming cut 5 bases from V and 3 bases from J; bases unmatched to any gene: 4. Germline-derived CDR1 and CDR2 are SGHRS and YFSETQ. CDR3 protein: CASRPGLAVYEQYF. In DNA form, the CDR3 reads TGCGCCAGCAGGCCGGGACTAGCGGTCTACGAGCAGTACTTC.

In its sample, this clonotype was seen many times. The rearrangement links TRBV3-1 to TRBJ1-2; D unclear. The CDR3 sequence is 13 residues long. Germline CDR1 is LGHDT and CDR2 is YNNKEL (reference sequence). Trimming took off 2 bases at V and 11 bases at J, with 15 bases between the two ends. CDR3 coding DNA: TGTGCCAGCAGCCAACGTAGTTTCAAAGCATACACCTTC. Protein sequence: CASSQRSFKAYTF.

The chain couples TRBV6-1 to TRBJ2-7; TRBD1 might be the D (6 bases). V lost 2 bases, J lost 5 bases, and 16 bases lay in between. Per germline, CDR1 MNHNS and CDR2 SASEGT. The CDR3 is made up of 15 amino acids. CDR3 nucleotide sequence: TGTGCCAGCAGTGAAACGCAGGGGTGGAAGGACGAGCAGTACTTC. It encodes CASSETQGWKDEQYF.

The chain recombines TRBV3-1 with TRBJ2-7; weak D call: TRBD2 (6 bases). Germline assignment: CDR1 LGHDT and CDR2 YNNKEL (reference sequence). The V end lost 2 bases, the J end lost 3 bases, and 20 bases lay between the germline ends. This CDR3 is built from 17 residues. The CDR3, as DNA: TGTGCCAGCAGCCAACCCCGGCGGGCAGGAGGGGTCTACGAGCAGTACTTC. Protein: CASSQPRRAGGVYEQYF.

This chain joins TRBV5-1 and TRBJ2-7; possibly TRBD1 for D (5 bases). The V gene's germline CDR1 is SGHRS and CDR2 YFSETQ. The CDR3 covers 14 residues. The germline V and J ends were trimmed by 2 bases and 2 bases, with 11 bases remaining between them. The CDR3 DNA sequence: TGCGCCAGCAGCTTCCCGAGACAGACCTACGAGCAGTACTTC. Translated, it gives CASSFPRQTYEQYF. Using reference TRBV5-1 and TRBJ2-7 for the parts outside the CDR3, the full variable domain is KAGVTQTPRYLIKTRGQQVTLSCSPISGHRSVSWYQQTPGQGLQFLFEYFSETQRNKGNFPGRFSGRQFSNSRSEMNVSTLELGDSALYLCASSFPRQTYEQYFGPGTRLTVT.

The V gene is TRBV14, the J gene TRBJ2-1; no firm D call. The V and J ends lost 0 bases and 12 bases respectively, with 9 bases between them. The germline CDR1 and CDR2 sequences are SGHDN and FVKESK. CDR3 length: 12 residues. The chain's CDR3 is CASSQDRRWQFF. CDR3 DNA sequence: TGTGCCAGCAGCCAAGATCGGCGTTGGCAGTTCTTC.

About this clonotype: The junction does not match germline at one end; this may be a read error. J is TRBJ2-7 and V is TRBV20-1, with a tentative D call TRBD2 (6 bases). This CDR3 has 14 amino acids. Germline assignment: CDR1 DFQATT and CDR2 SNEGSKA (reference sequence). In DNA, the CDR3 is TGCAATGCTAGAGATCTCCGGGAGCCCTACGAGCAGTACTTC. Its translation: CNARDLREPYEQYF.

This clonotype was detected only a few times. This chain uses TRBV20-1 with TRBJ1-2, with D possibly TRBD1 on 6 matching bases. The CDR3 is made up of 13 amino acids. The germline CDR1 and CDR2 sequences are DFQATT and SNEGSKA (reference sequence). V lost 5 bases, J lost 4 bases, and 14 bases lay in between. CDR3 DNA sequence: TGCAGTGCTGGGGGCTGGCAAACCTATGGCTACACCTTC. This encodes CSAGGWQTYGYTF.

The chain combines TRBV5-1 with TRBJ2-3; D perhaps matches TRBD2 (6 bases). Germline CDR1 is SGHRS and CDR2 is YFSETQ. Trimming left V 0 bases short and J 5 bases short, with 10 bases between. The CDR3 spans 14 residues. Written as DNA, the CDR3 is TGCGCCAGCAGCTTGGTCCGGCGGGGAGATACGCAGTATTTT. It is translated as CASSLVRRGDTQYF.

The chain recombines TRBV27 with TRBJ1-2; D remains ambiguous. V lost 4 bases, J lost 8 bases, and 14 bases lay in between. The germline V gene encodes CDR1 MNHEY and CDR2 SMNVEV (reference sequence). This CDR3 comprises 13 residues. This chain's CDR3 is CASSSASGGGYTF. In DNA form, the CDR3 reads TGTGCCAGCAGTTCGGCCTCCGGCGGGGGCTACACCTTC.